The clone carrying this TCR beta chain was observed many times. TCRdb passed the 5' RACE reads through MiXCR, listing each CDR3 protein once. The table records approximately 25,000 distinct CDR3 sequences, 2.5% of them present only once. Germline V gives CDR1 SGDLS, CDR2 YYNGEE. The junction had 7 bases not matched to a gene; V was cut back by 4 bases and J by 7 bases. There are 16 residues in the CDR3. The data originate from a study of CD8 T cells in ankylosing spondylitis. V gene TRBV9 combines with J gene TRBJ2-1, with 14 bases aligning to TRBD2. This TCR derives from a female donor with ankylosing spondylitis or in good health (not recorded which). The material sequenced was blood, either unsorted or a sorted T cell fraction (not recorded which). The CDR3 spells CASSFPGLAGVNEQFF. The CDR3 nucleotides read TGTGCCAGCAGCTTCCCGGGACTAGCGGGAGTAAATGAGCAGTTCTTC.